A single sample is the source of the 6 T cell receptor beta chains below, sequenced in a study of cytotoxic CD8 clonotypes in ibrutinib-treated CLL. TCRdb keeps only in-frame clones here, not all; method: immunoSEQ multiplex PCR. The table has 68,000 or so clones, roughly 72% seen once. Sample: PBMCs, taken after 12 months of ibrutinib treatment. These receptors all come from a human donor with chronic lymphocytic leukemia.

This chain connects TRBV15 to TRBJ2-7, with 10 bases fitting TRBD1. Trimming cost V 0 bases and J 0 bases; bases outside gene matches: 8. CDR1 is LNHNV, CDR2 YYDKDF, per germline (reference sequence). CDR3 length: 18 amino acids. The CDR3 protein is CATSRDRFGTGASYEQYF. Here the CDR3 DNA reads TGTGCCACCAGCAGAGATCGATTTGGGACAGGGGCCTCCTACGAGCAGTACTTC.

The CDR3: CASSLDRVEQYF. CDR3 sequence (DNA): TGTGCCAGCAGCCTGGACAGGGTGGAGCAGTACTTC. The J gene is TRBJ2-7, the V gene TRBV7-2; TRBD1 matches at 8 bases. The CDR3 contains 12 residues. Germline CDR1 SGHTA, CDR2 FQGNSA. The trim removed 5 bases at V and 7 bases at J, leaving 4 bases unmatched.

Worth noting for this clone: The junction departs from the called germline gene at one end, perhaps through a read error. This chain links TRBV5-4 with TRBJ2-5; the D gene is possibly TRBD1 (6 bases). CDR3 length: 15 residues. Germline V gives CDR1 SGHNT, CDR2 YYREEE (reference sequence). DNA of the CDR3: TGCGCCAGCAGCCAAGGGCAGGGGCGGTTGGAGACCCAGTACTTC. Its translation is CASSQGQGRLETQYF.

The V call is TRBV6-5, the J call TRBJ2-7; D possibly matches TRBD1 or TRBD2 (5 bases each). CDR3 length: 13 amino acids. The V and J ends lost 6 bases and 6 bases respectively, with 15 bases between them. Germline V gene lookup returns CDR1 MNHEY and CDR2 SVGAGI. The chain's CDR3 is CASSPLRGVEQYF. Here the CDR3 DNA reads TGTGCCAGCAGCCCCTTAAGAGGGGTCGAGCAGTACTTC.

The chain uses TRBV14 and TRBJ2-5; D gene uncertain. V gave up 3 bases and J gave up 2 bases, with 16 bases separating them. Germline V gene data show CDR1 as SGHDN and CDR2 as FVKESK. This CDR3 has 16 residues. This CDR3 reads CASSQDGRPTQETQYF. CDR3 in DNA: TGTGCCAGCAGCCAGGACGGTAGACCTACGCAAGAGACCCAGTACTTC.

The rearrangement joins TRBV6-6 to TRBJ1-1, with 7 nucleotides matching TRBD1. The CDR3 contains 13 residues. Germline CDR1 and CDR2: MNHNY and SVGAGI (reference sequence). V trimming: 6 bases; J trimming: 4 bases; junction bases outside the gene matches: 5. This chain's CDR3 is CASSNSGGTEAFF. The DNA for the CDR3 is TGTGCCAGCAGCAACTCAGGGGGCACTGAAGCTTTCTTT.